This T cell receptor beta chain was sequenced for a study of response to subunit inactivated influenza vaccine. Study-level findings and limits: Authors suggested that a seasonal influenza vaccination recruits few new T cells each time.

This clonotype was observed a few times. Its specificity is not known. TCRdb processed the RT-PCR reads anew with MiXCR; each CDR3 protein has one entry. Among under 850,000 distinct CDR3 sequences, 18% were seen once, and the ten largest hold roughly 10%. This CDR3 spans 12 amino acids. J was trimmed by 14 bases and V by 5 bases; bases with no gene match: 4. This TCR came from a man in his fifties or sixties who received an inactivated influenza vaccine. The sequenced sample was PBMCs from blood, obtained about 5 days after vaccination. The gene calls are TRBV12-3 or TRBV12-4 and TRBJ2-1, with 12 bases identical to TRBD2. In DNA form, the CDR3 reads TGTGCCAGCAGTGTGACTAGCGGGAGAGAGTTCTTC. It translates to CASSVTSGREFF.